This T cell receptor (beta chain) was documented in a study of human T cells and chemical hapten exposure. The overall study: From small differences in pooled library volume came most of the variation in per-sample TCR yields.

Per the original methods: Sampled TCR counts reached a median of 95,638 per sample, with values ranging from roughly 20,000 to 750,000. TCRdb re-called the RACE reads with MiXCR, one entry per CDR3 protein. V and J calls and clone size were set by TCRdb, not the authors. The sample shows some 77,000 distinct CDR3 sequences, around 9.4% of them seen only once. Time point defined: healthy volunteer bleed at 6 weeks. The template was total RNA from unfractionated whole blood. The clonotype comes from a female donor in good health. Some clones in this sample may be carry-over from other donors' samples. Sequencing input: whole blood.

The CDR3 bases are TGTGCCAGTAGTCCTCCGACTAGCGCGAGCTCCTACGAGCAGTACTTC. Its translation is CASSPPTSASSYEQYF. The V call is TRBV19, the J call TRBJ2-7, with 8 bases matching TRBD2. This CDR3 is built from 16 residues. The germline V gene encodes CDR1 LNHDA and CDR2 SQIVND (reference sequence). The V and J ends lost 5 bases and 0 bases, in that order; junction bases with no gene match: 9.